This T cell receptor (beta chain) is drawn from a study of OX40 agonist ivuxolimab in advanced cancers. TCRdb keeps only in-frame clones here, not all; method: immunoSEQ multiplex PCR. There are 70,000 or so clones in the sample; over 60% occur only once, and under 2.5% lies in the top ten. V lost 0 bases to trimming and J lost 7 bases, with 13 bases between them. There are 15 residues in the CDR3. Germline-derived CDR1 and CDR2 are MNHNS and SASEGT. This TCR was sampled from an adult with an advanced solid tumor such as melanoma, head and neck, liver or kidney cancer. The sequencing used CD4+ or CD8+ T cells sorted from blood, collected in a trial of the OX40 agonist ivuxolimab. The chain is built from TRBV6-1 and TRBJ2-1, with D possibly matching TRBD2 (5 bases). The CDR3 here is CASSEAETMRNEQFF. CDR3 nucleotide sequence: TGTGCCAGCAGTGAAGCGGAGACTATGCGTAATGAGCAGTTCTTC.